The rows below give T cell receptor beta chains drawn from one sample of a study of CD8+CD57+ T cells in acquired aplastic anemia. Each CDR3 protein is one row after TCRdb ran MiXCR on the reads. The sample includes some 410,000 distinct CDR3 sequences, 55% to 75% seen only once; the top ten take 3.5% to 4.5%. Sequenced sample: sorted CD4+, CD8+, or CD8+CD57+ T cells (not recorded which) from PBMCs. These receptors were obtained from a human donor in good health, serving as a control. Each CDR3 is given with its conserved first and last residue. D genes are given only for firm matches. Clone size, where shown, is once, few, many, or a class for clones that have expanded.

-	many	TRBJ2-5	TRBV11-1	TGTGCCAGCAGCTTAGGTCGGGAACAAGAGACCCAGTACTTC	CASSLGREQETQYF
-	-	TRBJ2-7	TRBV7-6	TGTGCCAGCAGCGGAAAGCACGGGGGCAGCTCCTACGAGCAGTACTTC	CASSGKHGGSSYEQYF
-	once	TRBJ1-6	TRBV7-3	TGTGCCAGCAGCCGCCGCAGACAAGCGGCATGGTCACCCCTCCACTTT	CASSRRRQAAWSPLHF
-	many	TRBJ2-7	TRBV6-5	TGTGCCAGCAGCCGCGGACAGCGTCTCGCCTACGAGCAGTACTTC	CASSRGQRLAYEQYF
-	-	TRBJ1-1	TRBV10-2	TGTGCCAGCATTCTCGAAGTTGGGACAACTGAGGCTTTCTTT	CASILEVGTTEAFF
-	many	TRBJ1-2	TRBV6-1	TGTGCCAGCAGGGTCGGGACGACCGAGGGGGGCTACACCTTC	CASRVGTTEGGYTF
-	-	TRBJ2-1	TRBV7-3	TGTGCCAGCAGCGCCGGGACGGCAAACACTGAAGCTGTCCAGTTCTTC	CASSAGTANTEAVQFF
TRBD2	-	TRBJ2-7	TRBV10-3	TGTGCCATCAGTGCGAGGACTAGCGGACCCTACGAGCAGTACTTC	CAISARTSGPYEQYF
-	many	TRBJ2-7	TRBV13	TGTGCCAGCAGCTTAGGGGGGGTAGTGGGATACGAGCAGTACTTC	CASSLGGVVGYEQYF
-	many	TRBJ1-5	TRBV6-5	TGTGCCAGCAGTTTGCAGTATCAGCCCCAGCATTTT	CASSLQYQPQHF
-	-	TRBJ1-2	TRBV4-2	TGTGCCAGCAGCCAGGACCACGGGCTGGGAGAATATGGCTACACCTTC	CASSQDHGLGEYGYTF
-	many	TRBJ2-1	TRBV29-1	TGCAGCGGAGGGGTTAATGAGCAGTTCTTC	CSGGVNEQFF
-	many	TRBJ1-1	TRBV20-1	TGCAGTGCTAGAGTCGGCGGAAACACTGAAGCTTTCTTT	CSARVGGNTEAFF
TRBD1	-	TRBJ1-5	TRBV7-3	TGTGCCAGCAGGTTACAGGGGAATAATGAAAAACTGTTT	CASRLQGNNEKLF
TRBD1	-	TRBJ2-1	TRBV20-1	TGCAGTGCCCGGACAGGCACAGATACGAATGAGCAGTTCTTC	CSARTGTDTNEQFF
TRBD1	-	TRBJ1-2	TRBV20-1	TGCAGTGTGCCCCGACAGGGCGACAACTATGGCTACACCTTC	CSVPRQGDNYGYTF
-	-	TRBJ1-1	TRBV6-5	TGTGCCAGCAGGCCCCAGTGGGGCACTGAAGCTTTCTTT	CASRPQWGTEAFF
-	many	TRBJ2-5	TRBV12-3/TRBV12-4	TGTGCCAGCAGTTTGAAGGAGACCCAGTACTTC	CASSLKETQYF
-	many	TRBJ2-7	TRBV14	TGTGCCAGCAGCCAAGAGGGCCTTTTGAGGTACTTC	CASSQEGLLRYF
-	-	TRBJ2-2	TRBV5-1	TGCGCCAGCAGCTTTGAGACCGGGGACGTGTTTTTT	CASSFETGDVFF
-	-	TRBJ1-3	TRBV9	TGTGCCAGCAGCGTAGAGTCCGGGGCGTCTGGAGACACCATATATTTT	CASSVESGASGDTIYF
-	-	TRBJ1-4	TRBV12-3/TRBV12-4	TGTGCCAGCAGTTGGGCAGGGGTCGAAAAACTGTTTTTT	CASSWAGVEKLFF
-	-	TRBJ1-2	TRBV10-3	TGTGCCATCATGGCTCAGGCTGGCTACACCTTC	CAIMAQAGYTF
-	-	TRBJ2-7	TRBV7-2	TGTGCCAGCAGGAGAGACAGGGACTTGGAGCAGTACTTC	CASRRDRDLEQYF
-	many	TRBJ2-2	TRBV11-2	TGTGCCAGCGGGGGGGGGGCCCGTCCCGGGGAGCTGTTTTTT	CASGGGARPGELFF
-	-	TRBJ1-1	TRBV10-3	TGTGCCGTCAGGGTACGGAGGGAAGTTGAAGCTTTCTTT	CAVRVRREVEAFF
-	-	TRBJ2-5	TRBV20-1	TGCAGTGCTAGGCAACAGGCCCATAACTTC	CSARQQAHNF
-	few	TRBJ1-5	TRBV29-1	TGCAGCGTTGGTCGGGATAGCAATCAGCCCCAGCATTTT	CSVGRDSNQPQHF
-	many	TRBJ1-4	TRBV6-4	TGTGCCAGCAGCCTTGAGGTCGGAGAAAAACTGTTTTTT	CASSLEVGEKLFF
-	-	TRBJ2-1	TRBV7-2	TGTGCCAGCAGCTTAGCACGCCCGGGAGCCTACGAGCAGTTCTTC	CASSLARPGAYEQFF
TRBD2	many	TRBJ2-1	TRBV10-3	TGTGCCATCAGTGATGGGACTAGCGGGGTTTACAATGAGCAGTTCTTC	CAISDGTSGVYNEQFF
-	few	TRBJ1-2	TRBV10-3	TGTGCCATCAGTGGCCATCCTAACTATGGCTACACCTTC	CAISGHPNYGYTF
-	few	TRBJ2-1	TRBV3-1	TGTGCCAGCAGCCCGGGCCAACAGGGTACTCCCTACAATGAGCAGTTCTTC	CASSPGQQGTPYNEQFF
-	many	TRBJ2-3	TRBV6-5	TGTGCCAGCACCCCAGAGTACACAGATACGCAGTATTTT	CASTPEYTDTQYF
-	-	TRBJ1-5	TRBV7-2	TGTGCCAGCAGCCTAGAACGGAAAGAATCTTACCAGCCCCAGCATTTT	CASSLERKESYQPQHF
TRBD1	-	TRBJ1-2	TRBV2	TGTGCCAGCAGCCGACAGGGGCTAGCTAACTATGGCTACACCTTC	CASSRQGLANYGYTF
-	once	TRBJ1-5	TRBV11-2	TGTGCCAGCAGCTCTATCCCACCGGGGAATCAGCCCCAGCATTTT	CASSSIPPGNQPQHF
-	once	TRBJ2-7	TRBV9	TGTGCCAGCAGCCATAGCGGTACTTCCTACAATGAGCAGTACTTC	CASSHSGTSYNEQYF
-	-	TRBJ1-4	TRBV5-1	TGCGCCAGCAGCTTGAATCGGTCGGAATGGAATGAAAAACTGTTTTTT	CASSLNRSEWNEKLFF
-	once	TRBJ1-3	TRBV6-1	TGTGCCAGCAGTGAAGCGGCAGGAAACACCATATATTTT	CASSEAAGNTIYF
-	-	TRBJ1-1	TRBV5-1	TGCGCCAGCAGCTTAGCGGACGGAAACACTGAGGCTTTCTTT	CASSLADGNTEAFF
-	once	TRBJ2-5	TRBV7-9	TGTGCCAGCAGCCCTGGGAGAGTTGTAAAGACCCAGTACTTC	CASSPGRVVKTQYF
-	-	TRBJ1-5	TRBV10-1	TGCGCTAGCAGTGACCCCAGTCAGCCCCAGCATTTT	CASSDPSQPQHF
-	-	TRBJ2-3	TRBV9	TGTGCCAGCAGCGTGGACAGTGGGGGAAACACCACACAGTATTTT	CASSVDSGGNTTQYF
-	few	TRBJ2-6	TRBV6-6	TGTGCCAGCAGTCAAAACAGGCGCCCAGGCGGGGCCAACGTCCTGACTTTC	CASSQNRRPGGANVLTF
TRBD2	-	TRBJ2-5	TRBV29-1	TGCAGCGTTGAGGGAGCTAGCGGGGTCGAGACCCAGTACTTC	CSVEGASGVETQYF
TRBD1	-	TRBJ2-5	TRBV11-2	TGTGCCAGCAGCACACGCGGGACAGGGGGCCAAGAGACCCAGTACTTC	CASSTRGTGGQETQYF
-	-	TRBJ2-3	TRBV11-2	TGTGCCAGCAGCAGACCCGGGGGACCTAGCACAGATACGCAGTATTTT	CASSRPGGPSTDTQYF
TRBD2	many	TRBJ2-3	TRBV7-2	TGTGCCAGCAGCTTGGGCCTCAGCGGGGGGGCAACAGATACGCAGTATTTT	CASSLGLSGGATDTQYF
-	once	TRBJ2-3	TRBV15	TGTGCCACCAGCGCCCGCTGGTACCAAGAGACCCAGTACTTT	CATSARWYQETQYF
-	-	TRBJ1-1	TRBV5-1	TGCGCCAGCAGCCCGCGGACGGGAATAATGAACGCTGAAGCTTTCTTT	CASSPRTGIMNAEAFF